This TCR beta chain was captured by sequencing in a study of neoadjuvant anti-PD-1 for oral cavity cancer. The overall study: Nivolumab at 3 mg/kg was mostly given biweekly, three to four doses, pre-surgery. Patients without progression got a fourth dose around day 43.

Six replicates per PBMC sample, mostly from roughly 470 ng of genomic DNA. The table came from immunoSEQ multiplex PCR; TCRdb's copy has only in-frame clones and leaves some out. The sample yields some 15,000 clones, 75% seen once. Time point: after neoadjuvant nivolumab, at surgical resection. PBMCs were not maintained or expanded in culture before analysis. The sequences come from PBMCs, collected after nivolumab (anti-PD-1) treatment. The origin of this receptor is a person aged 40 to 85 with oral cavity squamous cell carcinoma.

The CDR3: CASSSRTRAGTNEKLFF. Written as DNA, the CDR3 is TGTGCCAGCAGCTCCCGGACCAGGGCGGGGACTAATGAAAAACTGTTTTTT. The chain joins TRBV7-2 to TRBJ1-4; the D gene is possibly TRBD1 (5 bases). The V and J ends lost 4 bases and 2 bases respectively, with 17 bases between them. The CDR3 consists of 17 residues. The germline CDR1 and CDR2 sequences are SGHTA and FQGNSA.